One and the same sample provided the 32 T cell receptor beta chains below, sequenced in a study of cytomegalovirus exposure and HLA in healthy donors. The PCR contained 60 Vbeta and 13 Jbeta primers. The table came from immunoSEQ multiplex PCR; TCRdb's copy has only in-frame clones and leaves some out. The table shows roughly 180,000 clones, with 75% occurring only once. The sequenced sample consisted of PBMCs. The receptors here all came from a female donor in good health and CMV-seronegative.

The chain combines TRBV7-8 with TRBJ2-2; a weak D match, TRBD2 (5 bases). Germline V CDR1 and CDR2: SGHVS, FQNEAQ. The CDR3 loop spans 15 amino acids. V was shortened by 1 base and J by 7 bases, with 13 bases between the two germline ends. The CDR3 region has the DNA TGTGCCAGCAGCTTAGTTGAGGGAATGGGCGGGGAGCTGTTTTTT. Translating gives CASSLVEGMGGELFF. The variable domain in full, with the rest retrieved from reference TRBV7-8 and TRBJ2-2, is GAGVSQSPRYKVAKRGQDVALRCDPISGHVSLFWYQQALGQGPEFLTYFQNEAQLDKSGLPSDRFFAERPEGSVSTLKIQRTQQEDSAVYLCASSLVEGMGGELFFGEGSRLTVL.

The genes are TRBV18 and TRBJ2-1; 7 positions agree with TRBD1. Germline lookup yields CDR1 KGHSH and CDR2 LQKENI. The CDR3 is made up of 16 amino acids. V lost 3 bases to trimming and J lost 7 bases; unmatched junction nucleotides: 12. The CDR3 DNA sequence: TGTGCCAGCTCACCTGCACGGGACAGAAGTAGGAATGAGCAGTTCTTC. Protein product: CASSPARDRSRNEQFF.

V usage is TRBV7-9 and J usage is TRBJ1-1, with D possibly matching TRBD1 (6 bases). This CDR3 has 13 amino acids. V lost 7 bases and J 2 bases, leaving 11 bases between the germline ends. In germline, CDR1 is SEHNR, CDR2 FQNEAQ (reference sequence). CDR3 amino acids: CASTLTGNTEAFF. Written as DNA, the CDR3 is TGTGCCAGCACCCTGACAGGCAACACTGAAGCTTTCTTT.

The V gene is TRBV6-5, the J gene TRBJ2-5, with 8 bases fitting TRBD2. CDR1 MNHEY and CDR2 SVGAGI come from the germline V gene. This CDR3 is 15 amino acids long. The V and J ends lost 0 bases and 5 bases, in that order; junction bases with no gene match: 5. CDR3 bases: TGTGCCAGCAGTTACTCGAGCGGGAGCATCGAGACCCAGTACTTC. Its protein is CASSYSSGSIETQYF.

The rearrangement joins TRBV4-1 to TRBJ2-2; 11 bases line up with TRBD2. The germline V gene has CDR1 MGHRA and CDR2 YSYEKL. The CDR3 is 15 amino acids. With V trimmed by 4 bases and J by 4 bases, 2 bases remained unmatched. The CDR3 loop is CASSPGLAATGELFF. The CDR3 DNA is TGCGCCAGCAGCCCGGGACTAGCGGCCACCGGGGAGCTGTTTTTT.

This chain links TRBV25-1 with TRBJ2-7; 8 nucleotides agree with TRBD1. The ends lost 6 bases at V and 5 bases at J; junction bases unmatched: 9. The V gene's germline CDR1 is MGHDK and CDR2 SYGVNS. This CDR3 comprises 14 residues. CDR3 sequence reads: CASSNGQGLHEQYF. The CDR3 DNA reads as TGTGCCAGCAGCAATGGACAGGGATTACACGAGCAGTACTTC.

The rearrangement links TRBV25-1 to TRBJ1-1; no clear D. The length of the CDR3 is 12 residues. Germline values: CDR1 MGHDK, CDR2 SYGVNS. V was cut by 6 bases and J by 8 bases, with 13 bases left in between. In DNA, the CDR3 is TGTGCCAGCAGGACTTTTTCATCAGAAGCTTTCTTT. Translation: CASRTFSSEAFF.

The CDR3: CASSPQVRQPQHF. CDR3 nucleotide sequence: TGCGCCAGCAGCCCCCAGGTACGACAGCCCCAGCATTTT. This rearrangement joins TRBV4-1 to TRBJ1-5; D is unclear. The germline CDR1 and CDR2 sequences are MGHRA and YSYEKL. This CDR3 region has 13 residues. Between the trimmed V and J ends, which lost 4 bases and 7 bases, there was a span of 11 bases.

The chain links TRBV11-2 to TRBJ2-1; possibly TRBD2 for D (5 bases). The germline V gene encodes CDR1 SGHAT and CDR2 FQNNGV. The CDR3 sequence is 13 residues long. V gave up 5 bases and J gave up 8 bases, with 13 bases separating them. Here the CDR3 reads CASSPPARDEQFF. The CDR3 nucleotides are TGTGCCAGCAGCCCCCCGGCGAGGGATGAGCAGTTCTTC.

The chain uses TRBV9 and TRBJ1-4, with TRBD1 identical over 8 bases. This CDR3 has 17 residues. The V and J ends lost 4 bases and 2 bases, in that order; junction bases with no gene match: 10. Germline CDR1 SGDLS, CDR2 YYNGEE. In nucleotides, the CDR3 is TGTGCCAGCAGCCCAGAGGGCAGGGGGCGGACTAATGAAAAACTGTTTTTT. Encoded protein: CASSPEGRGRTNEKLFF. The full variable domain, with the rest looked up from reference TRBV9 and TRBJ1-4, is DSGVTQTPKHLITATGQRVTLRCSPRSGDLSVYWYQQSLDQGLQFLIQYYNGEERAKGNILERFSAQQFPDLHSELNLSSLELGDSALYFCASSPEGRGRTNEKLFFGSGTQLSVL.

The rearrangement links TRBV18 to TRBJ2-5; the match to TRBD2 covers 11 bases. V was pared by 0 bases and J by 3 bases, with 9 bases of the junction left unmatched. The CDR3 consists of 18 residues. Germline CDR1 is KGHSH and CDR2 is LQKENI. CDR3 sequence: CASSPPDRLAGPKETQYF. CDR3 DNA: TGTGCCAGCTCACCACCCGACCGACTAGCGGGACCCAAAGAGACCCAGTACTTC.

The chain joins TRBV4-1 to TRBJ1-1; D is unresolved. Germline V lookup: CDR1 MGHRA, CDR2 YSYEKL. The CDR3 runs 13 residues. The V end was cut by 1 base, the J end by 7 bases, with 10 bases between. The CDR3 sequence: CASSQVLRNEAFF. As DNA, the CDR3 is TGCGCCAGCAGCCAAGTTCTCAGGAATGAAGCTTTCTTT.

This chain connects TRBV10-1 to TRBJ1-5; D is unresolved. The CDR3 is made up of 9 amino acids. Trimming removed 11 bases from V and 6 bases from J, with 5 bases in between. The V gene's germline CDR1 is WNHNN and CDR2 SYGVQD (reference sequence). The CDR3 sequence is CAQIQPQHF. For the CDR3, the DNA is TGCGCCCAAATTCAGCCCCAGCATTTT.

CDR3 sequence (DNA): TGTGCCAGCAGTAGGGACAGGGTTGAAAAACTGTTTTTT. The encoded protein is CASSRDRVEKLFF. The chain employs TRBV6-1 and TRBJ1-4; 9 bases are a match to TRBD1. The junction had 2 bases not matched to a gene; V was cut back by 5 bases and J by 7 bases. The germline V gene has CDR1 MNHNS and CDR2 SASEGT. The CDR3 length is 13 residues.

V is TRBV7-2 and J is TRBJ2-1; D perhaps matches TRBD2 (6 bases). V lost 0 bases and J 2 bases, leaving 8 bases between the germline ends. In germline, CDR1 is SGHTA, CDR2 FQGNSA. CDR3 size: 15 residues. CDR3: CASSLAGGPYNEQFF. CDR3 DNA sequence: TGTGCCAGCAGCTTAGCGGGAGGACCCTACAATGAGCAGTTCTTC.

V is TRBV5-1 and J is TRBJ2-5; TRBD1 agrees at 11 bases. CDR3 length: 13 residues. V dropped 3 bases and J dropped 5; count of bases not matched to a gene: 0. CDR1 and CDR2 from the germline V gene are SGHRS and YFSETQ. DNA for the CDR3: TGCGCCAGCAGCTGGGACAGGGGGGAGACCCAGTACTTC. Translating it yields CASSWDRGETQYF.

The table lists this clone with a few counts. The V call is TRBV29-1, the J call TRBJ2-1; TRBD2 might be the D (6 bases). V was cut by 7 bases and J by 5 bases, with 15 bases left in between. CDR1 and CDR2 (germline): SQVTM, ANQGSEA. CDR3 size: 13 residues. The CDR3 nucleotides read TGCAGCGGCGCCGGGACTGGGCACAATGAGCAGTTCTTC. Amino acid sequence: CSGAGTGHNEQFF.

The V call is TRBV2, the J call TRBJ2-7; D might be TRBD2 (5 bases). The CDR3 is 13 amino acids. CDR1 is SNHLY and CDR2 is FYNNEI in the germline V gene. Trimming cost V 6 bases and J 3 bases, with 12 bases left between them. The CDR3, as DNA: TGTGCCAGCAGGCGCCTACTAGGCTACGAGCAGTACTTC. Its translation: CASRRLLGYEQYF.

This clone was counted between two and nine times. The rearrangement joins TRBV4-2 to TRBJ2-6, with 9 nucleotides matching TRBD1. Trimming took 8 bases from V and 2 from J; bases not matched to a gene: 1. The CDR3 extends over 14 amino acids. The germline V gene has CDR1 LGHNA and CDR2 YNFKEQ. CDR3 protein: CASGQGTGANVLTF. Written as DNA, the CDR3 is TGTGCCAGCGGACAGGGGACTGGGGCCAACGTCCTGACTTTC.

The chain couples TRBV2 to TRBJ1-2; 8 nucleotides match TRBD1. Losses at the gene ends were 6 bases for V and 3 bases for J; bases not matched to a gene: 9. The CDR3 is 15 residues long. Germline V gives CDR1 SNHLY, CDR2 FYNNEI. The CDR3 reads CASRDPRGRDYGYTF. The DNA of the CDR3 is TGTGCCAGCAGGGATCCCAGGGGGCGCGACTATGGCTACACCTTC.

V usage is TRBV7-9 and J usage is TRBJ2-1; 13 bases are a match to TRBD2. The CDR3 is made up of 16 amino acids. V trimming: 5 bases; J trimming: 4 bases; junction bases outside the gene matches: 5. Germline CDR1 SEHNR, CDR2 FQNEAQ (reference sequence). For the CDR3, the DNA is TGTGCCAGCAGCCGGACTAGCGGGAGTAGGTACAATGAGCAGTTCTTC. Its protein product is CASSRTSGSRYNEQFF.

This sequence joins TRBV7-3 and TRBJ2-7, with TRBD2 as a possible D gene (6 bases). CDR3 size: 16 residues. Germline V gene lookup returns CDR1 SGHTA and CDR2 FQGTGA. Trimming stripped 2 bases from V and 0 bases from J, with 14 bases between. The CDR3 loop reads CASSLPTPTSSYEQYF. CDR3 DNA: TGTGCCAGCAGCTTACCGACCCCGACTAGCTCCTACGAGCAGTACTTC. The variable domain in full, with the rest retrieved from reference TRBV7-3 and TRBJ2-7, is GAGVSQTPSNKVTEKGKYVELRCDPISGHTALYWYRQSLGQGPEFLIYFQGTGAADDSGLPNDRFFAVRPEGSVSTLKIQRTERGDSAVYLCASSLPTPTSSYEQYFGPGTRLTVT.

The J gene is TRBJ2-3, the V gene TRBV5-1; 8 bases agree with TRBD1. The CDR3 is 15 residues long. The V gene end was trimmed by 4 bases and the J gene end by 7 bases; junction bases not matched to a gene: 11. CDR1 is SGHRS and CDR2 is YFSETQ in the germline V gene. CDR3 coding DNA: TGCGCCAGCAGCCTCCGGACAGGGAAGAAGAATACGCAGTATTTT. Translation: CASSLRTGKKNTQYF.

The J gene is TRBJ2-5, the V gene TRBV18, with D tentatively TRBD1 (6 bases). Per the germline V gene, CDR1 is KGHSH and CDR2 is LQKENI. Trimming stripped 5 bases from V and 5 bases from J, with 12 bases between. CDR3 length: 13 amino acids. This chain's CDR3 is CASSDLRGETQYF. DNA for the CDR3: TGTGCCAGCTCAGATCTTAGGGGGGAGACCCAGTACTTC.

This rearrangement joins TRBV5-4 to TRBJ2-1; a weak D match, TRBD2 (5 bases). The CDR3 length is 15 residues. Germline-derived CDR1 and CDR2 are SGHNT and YYREEE (reference sequence). Trimming stripped 2 bases from V and 4 bases from J, with 13 bases between. Here the CDR3 reads CASSLPTDFYNEQFF. CDR3 nucleotides: TGTGCCAGCAGCTTACCCACGGACTTTTACAATGAGCAGTTCTTC.

This clone came up a few times. This chain uses TRBV7-3 with TRBJ2-5; TRBD1 matches at 7 bases. Near its end, the DNA agrees better with TRBJ2-7, so the J call may be wrong. The germline V gene has CDR1 SGHTA and CDR2 FQGTGA. The CDR3 contains 13 residues. In nucleotides, the CDR3 is TGTGCCAGCAGCCGATACAGGGGCGACGAGCAGTACTTC. Its translation: CASSRYRGDEQYF.

The J gene is TRBJ2-2, the V gene TRBV11-3; D may be TRBD2 (5 bases). The CDR3 runs 16 residues. Germline CDR1 and CDR2: SGHNT and YENEEA. With 5 bases removed from V and 1 base from J, the gap between germline ends came to 14 bases. The CDR3 region is CASSPALGVNTGELFF. The CDR3 region has the DNA TGTGCCAGCAGCCCCGCCCTCGGGGTGAACACCGGGGAGCTGTTTTTT.

This chain uses TRBV5-4 with TRBJ1-5; 11 bases are shared with TRBD1. CDR1 and CDR2 (germline): SGHNT, YYREEE (reference sequence). J was trimmed by 7 bases and V by 4 bases; bases with no gene match: 7. The CDR3 totals 15 residues. The CDR3 loop reads CASSVDRGQGQPQHF. CDR3 nucleotides: TGTGCCAGCAGCGTGGACAGGGGGCAAGGGCAGCCCCAGCATTTT.

This clone appeared once. V is TRBV6-5 and J is TRBJ2-7, with 8 nucleotides matching TRBD1. The V gene end was trimmed by 2 bases and the J gene end by 3 bases; junction bases not matched to a gene: 6. The CDR3 spans 15 residues. Germline assignment: CDR1 MNHEY and CDR2 SVGAGI. CDR3 sequence (DNA): TGTGCCAGCAGTTACCGACAGGGGCCCTTCTACGAGCAGTACTTC. Protein product: CASSYRQGPFYEQYF.

This chain connects TRBV2 to TRBJ2-1, with TRBD2 matching over 12 bases. The CDR3 runs 15 residues. Germline assignment: CDR1 SNHLY and CDR2 FYNNEI. V shed 6 bases, J shed 6 bases, and the junction held 6 bases outside the gene matches. The CDR3 sequence is CASSALAGGRNEQFF. The CDR3 bases are TGTGCCAGCAGCGCGCTAGCGGGGGGGCGCAATGAGCAGTTCTTC.

This chain joins TRBV9 and TRBJ2-1, with 9 positions matching TRBD1. CDR1 and CDR2 (germline): SGDLS, YYNGEE. Trimming cost V 8 bases and J 8 bases; bases outside gene matches: 8. This CDR3 contains 13 residues. CDR3 sequence: CASRDRVSDEQFF. The CDR3 nucleotides are TGTGCCAGTAGGGACAGGGTGTCCGATGAGCAGTTCTTC. Looking up the rest from reference TRBV9 and TRBJ2-1 gives the full variable domain: DSGVTQTPKHLITATGQRVTLRCSPRSGDLSVYWYQQSLDQGLQFLIQYYNGEERAKGNILERFSAQQFPDLHSELNLSSLELGDSALYFCASRDRVSDEQFFGPGTRLTVL.

V usage is TRBV5-1 and J usage is TRBJ1-6; tentative D call: TRBD1 (6 bases). Germline lookup yields CDR1 SGHRS and CDR2 YFSETQ. The V gene lost 0 bases and the J gene lost 7 bases, with 14 bases spanning the gap. The CDR3 is 16 residues long. This CDR3 is CASSLVTGTKNSPLHF. DNA for the CDR3: TGCGCCAGCAGCTTGGTTACAGGGACCAAGAATTCACCCCTCCACTTT.